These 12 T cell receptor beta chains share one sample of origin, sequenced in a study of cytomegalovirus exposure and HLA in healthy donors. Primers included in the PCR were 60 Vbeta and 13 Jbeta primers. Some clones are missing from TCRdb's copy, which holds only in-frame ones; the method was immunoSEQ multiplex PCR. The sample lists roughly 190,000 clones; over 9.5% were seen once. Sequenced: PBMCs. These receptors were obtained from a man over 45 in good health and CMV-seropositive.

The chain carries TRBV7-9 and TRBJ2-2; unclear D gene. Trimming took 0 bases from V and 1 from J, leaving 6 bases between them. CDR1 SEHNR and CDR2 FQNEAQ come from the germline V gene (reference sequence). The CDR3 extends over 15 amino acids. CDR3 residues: CASSLAQKNTGELFF. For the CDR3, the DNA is TGTGCCAGCAGCTTAGCACAGAAGAACACCGGGGAGCTGTTTTTT.

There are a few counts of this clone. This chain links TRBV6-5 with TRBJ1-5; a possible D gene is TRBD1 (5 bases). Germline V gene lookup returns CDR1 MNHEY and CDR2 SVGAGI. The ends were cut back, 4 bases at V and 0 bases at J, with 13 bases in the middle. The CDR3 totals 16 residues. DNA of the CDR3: TGTGCCAGCAGTTCCCCCGGGGGGTATAGCAATCAGCCCCAGCATTTT. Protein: CASSSPGGYSNQPQHF.

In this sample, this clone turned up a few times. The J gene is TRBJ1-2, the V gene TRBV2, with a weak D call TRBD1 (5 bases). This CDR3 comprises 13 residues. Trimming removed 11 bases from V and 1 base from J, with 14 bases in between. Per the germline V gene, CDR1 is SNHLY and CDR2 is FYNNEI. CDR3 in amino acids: CAARRQSNYGYTF. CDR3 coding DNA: TGTGCCGCCAGAAGACAGAGTAACTATGGCTACACCTTC.

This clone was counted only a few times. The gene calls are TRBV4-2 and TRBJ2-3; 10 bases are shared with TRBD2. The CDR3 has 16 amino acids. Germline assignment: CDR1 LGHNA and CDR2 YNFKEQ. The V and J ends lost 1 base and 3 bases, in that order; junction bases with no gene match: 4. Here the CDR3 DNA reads TGTGCCAGCAGCCAAGTCGCTAGCGGGGGAACAGATACGCAGTATTTT. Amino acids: CASSQVASGGTDTQYF.

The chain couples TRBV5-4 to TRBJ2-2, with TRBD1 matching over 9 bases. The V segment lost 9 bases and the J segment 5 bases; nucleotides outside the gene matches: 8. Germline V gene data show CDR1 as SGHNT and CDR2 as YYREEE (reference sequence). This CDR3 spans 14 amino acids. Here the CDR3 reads CATVGQGITGELFF. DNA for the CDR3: TGTGCCACCGTTGGACAGGGGATAACCGGGGAGCTGTTTTTT. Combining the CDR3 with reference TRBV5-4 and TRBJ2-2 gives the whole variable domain ETGVTQSPTHLIKTRGQQVTLRCSSQSGHNTVSWYQQALGQGPQFIFQYYREEENGRGNFPPRFSGLQFPNYSSELNVNALELDDSALYLCATVGQGITGELFFGEGSRLTVL.

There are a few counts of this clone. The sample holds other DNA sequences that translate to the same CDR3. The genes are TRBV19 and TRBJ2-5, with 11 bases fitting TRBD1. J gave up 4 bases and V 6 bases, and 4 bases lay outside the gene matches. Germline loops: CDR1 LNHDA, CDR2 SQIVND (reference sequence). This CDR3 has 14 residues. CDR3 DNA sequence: TGTGCCAGTAGGGACAGGGGGCGCGGAGAGACCCAGTACTTC. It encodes CASRDRGRGETQYF.

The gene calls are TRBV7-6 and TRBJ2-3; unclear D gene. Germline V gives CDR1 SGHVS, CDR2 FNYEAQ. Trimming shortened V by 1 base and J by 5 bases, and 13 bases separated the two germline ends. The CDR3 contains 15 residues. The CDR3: CASSLGGPSRDTQYF. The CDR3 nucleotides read TGTGCCAGCAGCTTAGGAGGCCCCAGTCGAGATACGCAGTATTTT.

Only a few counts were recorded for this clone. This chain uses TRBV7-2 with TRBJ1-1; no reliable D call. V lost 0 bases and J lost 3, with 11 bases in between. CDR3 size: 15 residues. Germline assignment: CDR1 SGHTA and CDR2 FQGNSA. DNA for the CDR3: TGTGCCAGCAGCTTAGCAAGGACTTCCCACACTGAAGCTTTCTTT. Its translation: CASSLARTSHTEAFF.

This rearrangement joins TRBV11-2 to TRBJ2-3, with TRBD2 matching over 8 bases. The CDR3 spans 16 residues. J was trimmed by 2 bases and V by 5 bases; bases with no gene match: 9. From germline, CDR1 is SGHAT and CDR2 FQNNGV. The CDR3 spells CASSRVSGDVTDTQYF. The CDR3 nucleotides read TGTGCCAGCAGCCGAGTTAGCGGGGACGTCACAGATACGCAGTATTTT.

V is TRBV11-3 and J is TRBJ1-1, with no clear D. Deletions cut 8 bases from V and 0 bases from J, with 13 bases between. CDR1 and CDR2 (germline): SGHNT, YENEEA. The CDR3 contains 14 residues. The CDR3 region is CASQTENLNTEAFF. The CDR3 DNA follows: TGTGCCAGCCAAACTGAAAACTTGAACACTGAAGCTTTCTTT.

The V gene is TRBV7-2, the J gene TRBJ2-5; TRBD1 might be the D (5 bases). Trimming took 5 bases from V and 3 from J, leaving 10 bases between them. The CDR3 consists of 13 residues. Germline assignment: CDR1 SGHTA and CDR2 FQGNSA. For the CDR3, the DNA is TGTGCCAGCAGCCAAAGCAGGGAAGAGACCCAGTACTTC. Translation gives CASSQSREETQYF.

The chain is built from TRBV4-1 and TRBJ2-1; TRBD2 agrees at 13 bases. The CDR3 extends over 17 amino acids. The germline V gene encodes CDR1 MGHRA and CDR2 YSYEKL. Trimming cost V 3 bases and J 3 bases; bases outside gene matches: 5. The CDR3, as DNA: TGCGCCAGCAGCCACATACTAGCGGGGGGGCGCTACAATGAGCAGTTCTTC. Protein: CASSHILAGGRYNEQFF.